Shown below are 16 T cell receptor beta chains from a single sample sequenced in a study of neurological immune-mediated disorders. TCRdb redid the calling of the 5' RACE reads with MiXCR, one entry per CDR3 protein. The sample carries 60,000 to 85,000 distinct CDR3 sequences, less than 5.5% recorded once. The sample comprised PBMCs. Receptors were obtained from a woman in her thirties with multiple sclerosis.

The sample holds a few counts of this clonotype. J is TRBJ1-6 and V is TRBV5-1; no clear D. Germline CDR1 reads SGHRS; CDR2 reads YFSETQ. The CDR3 length is 13 residues. Trimming removed 1 base from V and 7 bases from J, with 6 bases in between. CDR3 sequence reads: CASSLLGNSPLHF. The CDR3 nucleotides are TGCGCCAGCAGCTTGCTGGGGAATTCACCCCTCCACTTT.

The sample holds many counts of this clonotype. The chain recombines TRBV24-1 with TRBJ1-2; D is uncertain. The CDR3 runs 13 residues. Between the trimmed V and J ends, which lost 0 bases and 8 bases, there was a span of 9 bases. In germline, CDR1 is KGHDR, CDR2 SFDVKD. CDR3 nucleotide sequence: TGTGCCACCAGTGATTTGCCATTGGCCGGCTACACCTTC. Translated: CATSDLPLAGYTF.

This clonotype was observed many times. J is TRBJ1-4 and V is TRBV20-1, with 8 bases matching TRBD1. In germline, CDR1 is DFQATT, CDR2 SNEGSKA (reference sequence). V shed 3 bases and J 7 bases; nucleotides not matched to a gene: 7. The CDR3 contains 14 residues. The CDR3 region is CSASKAQGAEKLFF. The CDR3 region has the DNA TGCAGTGCTAGTAAGGCGCAGGGGGCTGAAAAACTGTTTTTT.

The genes are TRBV5-1 and TRBJ2-3; no definite D call. Trimming stripped 2 bases from V and 3 bases from J, with 7 bases between. Germline-derived CDR1 and CDR2 are SGHRS and YFSETQ. This CDR3 has 13 amino acids. In DNA form, the CDR3 reads TGCGCCAGCAGCTTAGACCAGACAGATACGCAGTATTTT. The encoded protein is CASSLDQTDTQYF.

This clonotype was seen only a few times. The chain carries TRBV20-1 and TRBJ1-1; D unresolved. This CDR3 has 13 residues. Germline V gene data show CDR1 as DFQATT and CDR2 as SNEGSKA (reference sequence). Trimming took 5 bases from V and 0 from J, leaving 10 bases between them. The CDR3 bases are TGCAGTGCTGCAGAATCGGTGAACACTGAAGCTTTCTTT. Translated: CSAAESVNTEAFF.

This clonotype has ten or more counts. The chain joins TRBV5-1 to TRBJ2-7; D call uncertain. Germline V CDR1 and CDR2: SGHRS, YFSETQ. The CDR3 extends over 13 amino acids. Trimming took 3 bases from V and 2 from J, leaving 9 bases between them. The CDR3 loop is CASSSDGAYEQYF. DNA for the CDR3: TGCGCCAGCAGCTCGGACGGTGCCTACGAGCAGTACTTC.

The chain joins TRBV7-2 to TRBJ2-2; a possible D gene is TRBD1 (6 bases). CDR1 is SGHTA, CDR2 FQGNSA, per germline. Trimming left V 4 bases short and J 0 bases short, with 12 bases between. The CDR3 spans 16 residues. The CDR3 DNA follows: TGTGCCAGCAGCTCCCTCAGGGGAGCGAACACCGGGGAGCTGTTTTTT. It translates to CASSSLRGANTGELFF.

This clonotype came up many times. V and J are TRBV7-9 and TRBJ1-1; D is unclear. V was pared by 0 bases and J by 6 bases, with 14 bases between. This CDR3 is built from 15 residues. Germline V gene data show CDR1 as SEHNR and CDR2 as FQNEAQ (reference sequence). CDR3 protein: CASSLALGVTPEAFF. Here the CDR3 DNA reads TGTGCCAGCAGCTTAGCGCTGGGAGTAACACCTGAAGCTTTCTTT.

The chain is built from TRBV4-1 and TRBJ1-1; D gene ambiguous. Germline lookup yields CDR1 MGHRA and CDR2 YSYEKL. Trimming pared 0 bases from V and 1 base from J, leaving 9 bases between. This CDR3 is 15 amino acids long. DNA of the CDR3: TGCGCCAGCAGCCAAGAGGTAGCGGGGAACACTGAAGCTTTCTTT. Amino acid sequence: CASSQEVAGNTEAFF.

Details on this clonotype: A single base separates this from a much larger clone, so it may be a read error. V is TRBV7-6 and J is TRBJ1-1; D not resolved. From germline, CDR1 is SGHVS and CDR2 FNYEAQ. This CDR3 comprises 14 residues. The CDR3 DNA reads as TGTGTCAGCAGTCCAGGTAGAGGGATCACTGAAGCTTTCTTT. This encodes CVSSPGRGITEAFF.

This clonotype was seen more than once but under ten times. The V gene is TRBV5-5, the J gene TRBJ2-3; D is unresolved. Per the germline V gene, CDR1 is SGHKS and CDR2 is YYEKEE (reference sequence). The V end lost 4 bases, the J end lost 6 bases, and 12 bases lay between the germline ends. The CDR3 length is 13 residues. The CDR3 sequence: CASSPAVWDTQYF. The CDR3 bases are TGTGCCAGCAGCCCGGCGGTTTGGGATACGCAGTATTTT.

This clonotype was seen ten or more times. The chain recombines TRBV7-2 with TRBJ1-4; 7 bases line up with TRBD1. Germline CDR1 is SGHTA and CDR2 is FQGNSA. Trimming took 0 bases from V and 8 from J; bases not matched to a gene: 3. This CDR3 has 14 amino acids. The CDR3 loop reads CASSLAGGVEKLFF. The CDR3 nucleotides read TGTGCCAGCAGCTTAGCAGGGGGCGTCGAAAAACTGTTTTTT.

This clonotype was observed at least ten times. The chain links TRBV6-5 to TRBJ2-7; 10 bases match TRBD2. V gave up 0 bases and J gave up 0 bases; unmatched junction bases: 5. The CDR3 has 17 residues. Germline lookup yields CDR1 MNHEY and CDR2 SVGAGI. Here the CDR3 reads CASSYSRASGSSYEQYF. CDR3 sequence (DNA): TGTGCCAGCAGTTACTCCCGAGCTAGCGGGAGCTCCTACGAGCAGTACTTC.

This clonotype was counted ten times or more. The rearrangement uses TRBV19 and TRBJ2-7, with D perhaps TRBD2 (5 bases). Germline lookup yields CDR1 LNHDA and CDR2 SQIVND (reference sequence). The CDR3 runs 15 residues. Trimming removed 2 bases from V and 1 base from J, with 12 bases in between. The CDR3 protein is CASSISGEGSYEQYF. The CDR3 bases are TGTGCCAGTAGTATATCCGGGGAAGGTTCCTACGAGCAGTACTTC.

This clonotype showed up many times. The genes are TRBV12-3 or TRBV12-4 and TRBJ2-6; D remains unclear. V lost 3 bases and J lost 4, with 4 bases in between. The CDR3 totals 13 residues. This CDR3 reads CASSFWGANVLTF. The CDR3, as DNA: TGTGCCAGCAGTTTTTGGGGGGCCAACGTCCTGACTTTC.

This clonotype came up a few times. The chain uses TRBV5-1 and TRBJ1-1, with D tentatively TRBD1 (5 bases). Germline loops: CDR1 SGHRS, CDR2 YFSETQ. Trimming took 2 bases from V and 3 from J, leaving 5 bases between them. The length of the CDR3 is 12 residues. The CDR3 sequence is CASSFRDTEAFF. For the CDR3, the DNA is TGCGCCAGCAGCTTCAGGGACACTGAAGCTTTCTTT.